Listed here are 25 T cell receptor beta chains from one sample, sequenced in a study of T-cell reconstitution after alpha-beta-depleted transplantation in children. Their recognized antigens are unknown. Unique molecular identifiers tagged the TCRbeta library. Each CDR3 protein is one row after TCRdb ran MiXCR on the PCR reads. This sample has about 300,000 distinct CDR3 sequences, with nearly 8% found just once. Study-wide points: Hyperexpanded clones declined; after one year, newly produced T cells mostly supplied diversity.

The sample here was peripheral blood, taken 360 days after TCRalphabeta/CD19-depleted stem cell transplant. All receptors come from a female patient aged 2-9 years who had a stem cell transplant for Fanconi anemia, so the T cells may come from the graft donor.

This clonotype was counted ten times or more. The chain uses TRBV29-1 and TRBJ1-2; 8 nucleotides match TRBD1. There are 12 residues in the CDR3. Per the germline V gene, CDR1 is SQVTM and CDR2 is ANQGSEA. Trimming at V came to 7 bases and at J to 1 base, leaving 2 bases not matched to a gene. The CDR3 sequence: CSAGQVNYGYTF. The DNA of the CDR3 is TGCAGCGCGGGACAGGTTAACTATGGCTACACCTTC.

The sample holds a few counts of this clonotype. The chain is built from TRBV5-1 and TRBJ1-3; D might be TRBD1 (5 bases). Trimming took 3 bases from V and 0 from J, leaving 10 bases between them. CDR1 SGHRS and CDR2 YFSETQ come from the germline V gene. The CDR3 has 15 amino acids. The DNA for the CDR3 is TGCGCCAGCAGCTCCCCCGGGGGCTCTGGAAACACCATATATTTT. As protein: CASSSPGGSGNTIYF.

In this sample, this clonotype turned up a few times. This sequence joins TRBV27 and TRBJ2-2, with 7 nucleotides matching TRBD1. The CDR3 extends over 14 amino acids. Germline CDR1 reads MNHEY; CDR2 reads SMNVEV (reference sequence). The V gene end was trimmed by 4 bases and the J gene end by 11 bases; junction bases not matched to a gene: 10. CDR3 DNA sequence: TGTGCCAGCAGTTCTCCCGGACAGGCCTCTGAGCTGTTTTTT. It is translated as CASSSPGQASELFF.

This clonotype turned up a few times. This chain connects TRBV27 to TRBJ2-7; D may be TRBD2 (5 bases). The CDR3 length is 14 residues. Germline values: CDR1 MNHEY, CDR2 SMNVEV (reference sequence). V lost 0 bases to trimming and J lost 7 bases, with 13 bases between them. The CDR3 loop is CASSLSGVTDEQYF. DNA of the CDR3: TGTGCCAGCAGTTTATCGGGAGTAACGGATGAGCAGTACTTC.

This clonotype was seen a handful of times. This chain joins TRBV19 and TRBJ2-1; D not resolved. The germline gives CDR1 LNHDA, CDR2 SQIVND (reference sequence). There are 13 residues in the CDR3. Trimming took off 5 bases at V and 9 bases at J, with 14 bases between the two ends. This CDR3 is CASSPQAKGEQFF. Here the CDR3 DNA reads TGTGCCAGTAGTCCCCAGGCGAAGGGTGAGCAGTTCTTC.

The chain is built from TRBV30 and TRBJ2-2, with D unclear. Germline V gives CDR1 GTSNPN, CDR2 SVGIG (reference sequence). V was shortened by 4 bases and J by 3 bases, with 6 bases between the two germline ends. The CDR3 extends over 12 amino acids. The CDR3: CAWTPHTGELFF. DNA of the CDR3: TGTGCCTGGACCCCCCACACCGGGGAGCTGTTTTTT.

This clonotype was recorded many times. The chain combines TRBV28 with TRBJ2-3; no reliable D call. This CDR3 comprises 11 residues. The germline V and J ends were trimmed by 8 bases and 5 bases, with 8 bases remaining between them. The germline CDR1 and CDR2 sequences are MDHEN and SYDVKM. The CDR3 nucleotides read TGTGCCAGCGGATCGAGAGATACGCAGTATTTT. Encoded protein: CASGSRDTQYF.

The chain's CDR3 is CASSHDWTGPPNTSSYNEQFF. The CDR3 DNA sequence: TGTGCCAGCAGCCACGATTGGACAGGGCCACCAAACACGAGCTCCTACAATGAGCAGTTCTTC. The chain carries TRBV27 and TRBJ2-1, with 8 bases aligning to TRBD1. Germline CDR1 and CDR2: MNHEY and SMNVEV (reference sequence). V dropped 6 bases and J dropped 0; count of bases not matched to a gene: 22. This CDR3 spans 21 amino acids.

This clonotype was recorded many times. The chain carries TRBV28 and TRBJ2-5; a possible D gene is TRBD1 (6 bases). Trimming stripped 3 bases from V and 9 bases from J, with 20 bases between. This CDR3 is built from 15 residues. Germline lookup yields CDR1 MDHEN and CDR2 SYDVKM. The CDR3: CASSLADSPTRAQYF. The CDR3 DNA reads as TGTGCCAGCAGTTTGGCGGACAGTCCCACCAGGGCCCAGTACTTC. Supplemented by reference TRBV28 and TRBJ2-5, the full variable domain reads DVKVTQSSRYLVKRTGEKVFLECVQDMDHENMFWYRQDPGLGLRLIYFSYDVKMKEKGDIPEGYSVSREKKERFSLILESASTNQTSMYLCASSLADSPTRAQYFGPGTRLLVL.

This chain uses TRBV6-5 with TRBJ2-4; the D gene is possibly TRBD1 (6 bases). Germline V gene sequence: CDR1 MNHEY, CDR2 SVGAGI. The CDR3 has 15 amino acids. The germline V and J ends were trimmed by 7 bases and 0 bases, with 13 bases remaining between them. The CDR3 loop is CASTYGTLAKNIQYF. The CDR3 coding sequence is TGTGCCAGCACTTATGGGACACTAGCCAAAAACATTCAGTACTTC.

This clonotype was picked up many times. As DNA, the CDR3 is TGTGCCAGCAGTTTAGGGGGGGGAGAGGCCTATAATTCACCCCTCCACTTT. It encodes CASSLGGGEAYNSPLHF. The chain is built from TRBV12-3 or TRBV12-4 and TRBJ1-6, with D possibly matching TRBD1 (5 bases). The CDR3 runs 17 residues. V was clipped by 1 base and J by 2 bases, with 12 bases between them.

There are many counts of this clonotype. The chain joins TRBV20-1 to TRBJ2-1, with D unclear. V lost 0 bases and J 8 bases, leaving 14 bases between the germline ends. The CDR3 length is 14 residues. Germline V gene data show CDR1 as DFQATT and CDR2 as SNEGSKA (reference sequence). Written as DNA, the CDR3 is TGCAGTGCTAGAGAGAGGATTGGTTTGTATGAGCAGTTCTTC. Translation: CSARERIGLYEQFF.

This clonotype was seen ten or more times. As DNA, the CDR3 is TGTGCCAGCAGCGCCCCCGGGACTTACAATGAGCAGTTCTTC. This gives the protein CASSAPGTYNEQFF. The chain employs TRBV9 and TRBJ2-1; maybe TRBD2 (6 bases). CDR1 and CDR2 (germline): SGDLS, YYNGEE. V was pared by 3 bases and J by 4 bases, with 11 bases between. The CDR3 contains 14 residues.

This clonotype was seen a few times. The chain recombines TRBV7-9 with TRBJ2-2; tentatively, D is TRBD1 (5 bases). The germline CDR1 and CDR2 sequences are SEHNR and FQNEAQ (reference sequence). Trimming stripped 5 bases from V and 6 bases from J, with 10 bases between. The CDR3 consists of 13 residues. Here the CDR3 DNA reads TGTGCCAGCAGCCCCCTAGGGGCCGGGGAGCTGTTTTTT. Amino acids: CASSPLGAGELFF.

This clonotype came up many times. The V call is TRBV4-2, the J call TRBJ1-5; the match to TRBD1 covers 7 bases. CDR3 length equals 15 residues. The V gene's germline CDR1 is LGHNA and CDR2 YNFKEQ. The trim removed 0 bases at V and 4 bases at J, leaving 3 bases unmatched. CDR3: CASSQERTGNQPQHF. The CDR3 DNA reads as TGTGCCAGCAGCCAAGAGAGGACAGGAAATCAGCCCCAGCATTTT.

This clonotype has a handful of counts. This chain links TRBV20-1 with TRBJ1-5; D unresolved. The germline gives CDR1 DFQATT, CDR2 SNEGSKA (reference sequence). V was clipped by 3 bases and J by 2 bases, with 17 bases between them. CDR3 length equals 16 residues. The CDR3 sequence is CSASPGLGYGNQPQHF. CDR3 DNA sequence: TGCAGTGCTAGCCCGGGATTGGGCTATGGCAATCAGCCCCAGCATTTT.

This clonotype was recorded a few times. The rearrangement links TRBV7-2 to TRBJ1-6, with 8 positions matching TRBD1. CDR3 length: 15 residues. CDR1 is SGHTA and CDR2 is FQGNSA in the germline V gene. Trimming cost V 5 bases and J 14 bases; bases outside gene matches: 14. Here the CDR3 DNA reads TGTGCCAGCAGCGATCCAGGGGCAAACAGGGGGACCCTCCACTTT. Its translation is CASSDPGANRGTLHF.

This clonotype occurred a few times. The chain links TRBV7-8 to TRBJ1-5; D not certain. Looked up from germline, CDR1 is SGHVS and CDR2 is FQNEAQ. V lost 3 bases and J 4 bases, leaving 19 bases between the germline ends. The CDR3 is 17 residues long. The CDR3 is CASSLGLGTFPNQPQHF. Here the CDR3 DNA reads TGTGCCAGCAGCTTGGGGTTGGGAACGTTCCCTAATCAGCCCCAGCATTTT.

This clonotype was detected many times. The rearrangement uses TRBV11-2 and TRBJ2-2, with TRBD2 matching over 7 bases. The ends lost 2 bases at V and 3 bases at J; junction bases unmatched: 9. The V gene's germline CDR1 is SGHAT and CDR2 FQNNGV. CDR3 length equals 17 residues. Here the CDR3 reads CASSLHRLAAYTGELFF. For the CDR3, the DNA is TGTGCCAGCAGCTTACATCGGCTAGCGGCCTACACCGGGGAGCTGTTTTTT.

Turning to this clonotype: A much larger clone lies a single base off, so this may be a read error. This chain links TRBV6-6 with TRBJ2-5; D may be TRBD2 (6 bases). CDR1 and CDR2 (germline): MNHNY, SVGAGI (reference sequence). The length of the CDR3 is 12 residues. CDR3 nucleotides: TGTGCCAGCAGTTACCGCGGGGAGACCCCGTACTTC. This sequence encodes CASSYRGETPYF.

This clonotype was counted ten times or more. The J gene is TRBJ2-3, the V gene TRBV20-1; D unclear. CDR1 is DFQATT, CDR2 SNEGSKA, per germline (reference sequence). There are 11 residues in the CDR3. V gave up 3 bases and J gave up 2 bases, with 3 bases separating them. The CDR3 reads CSASNTDTQYF. CDR3 bases: TGCAGTGCTAGCAACACAGATACGCAGTATTTT.

The gene calls are TRBV5-6 and TRBJ2-1, with D possibly matching TRBD2 (7 bases). Trimming took 2 bases from V and 7 from J, leaving 16 bases between them. This CDR3 has 15 residues. The germline CDR1 and CDR2 sequences are SGHDT and YYEEEE. The CDR3 loop reads CASSFAWGRGNEQFF. The CDR3 nucleotides read TGTGCCAGCAGCTTCGCGTGGGGGAGGGGGAATGAGCAGTTCTTC.

This clonotype showed up just a few times. CDR3 residues: CASSQGVVVRRNEQFF. CDR3 nucleotides: TGCGCCAGCAGCCAAGGGGTCGTCGTACGGCGCAATGAGCAGTTCTTC. The chain has TRBV4-3 and TRBJ2-1, with D unclear. Trimming removed 1 base from V and 6 bases from J, with 16 bases in between. Germline V lookup: CDR1 LGHNA, CDR2 YSLEER. The CDR3 is 16 amino acids.

This clonotype came up many times. The genes are TRBV7-9 and TRBJ1-4; D uncertain. From germline, CDR1 is SEHNR and CDR2 FQNEAQ (reference sequence). The germline V and J ends were trimmed by 5 bases and 8 bases, with 12 bases remaining between them. The CDR3 covers 13 residues. The DNA of the CDR3 is TGTGCCAGCAGCCCGGTGGGAAGGGAAAAACTGTTTTTT. It encodes CASSPVGREKLFF.

The rearrangement links TRBV20-1 to TRBJ1-5, with D tentatively TRBD1 (5 bases). The V end lost 6 bases, the J end lost 7 bases, and 16 bases lay between the germline ends. The CDR3 covers 13 residues. Per germline, CDR1 DFQATT and CDR2 SNEGSKA (reference sequence). The CDR3 protein is CSANDIEGQPQHF. CDR3 nucleotide sequence: TGCAGTGCGAACGACATCGAGGGGCAGCCCCAGCATTTT.